One sample yielded the 2 T cell receptor beta chains listed below, sequenced in a study of a mutant IDH1 vaccine in newly diagnosed glioma. The data were produced by immunoSEQ multiplex PCR, yet TCRdb's version contains in-frame clones alone and is incomplete. The sample consists of around 30,000 clones, 90% of them appearing once. For these receptors, no antigen is known. Sample time point: week 11, during vaccination. With topical imiquimod, each dose of the vaccine consisted of 300 ug of mutant IDH1 20-mer peptide. The sample here was PBMCs, taken from a glioma patient whose treatment included an IDH1 peptide vaccine. The receptors here all came from a man younger than 30 with glioma.

The chain links TRBV29-1 to TRBJ1-1, with D possibly being TRBD1 (5 bases). The CDR3 is 14 amino acids. The ends were cut back, 6 bases at V and 5 bases at J, with 19 bases in the middle. Germline V lookup: CDR1 SQVTM, CDR2 ANQGSEA. CDR3 loop: CSVTRGDSHTEAFF. In DNA form, the CDR3 reads TGCAGCGTCACACGGGGTGACAGCCATACTGAAGCTTTCTTT.

The CDR3 protein is CASRFREDYGYTF. In DNA, the CDR3 is TGTGCCAGTAGGTTCAGGGAGGACTATGGCTACACCTTC. The V gene is TRBV19, the J gene TRBJ1-2; perhaps TRBD1 as D (5 bases). The CDR3 has 13 amino acids. Trimming stripped 6 bases from V and 3 bases from J, with 11 bases between. The germline gives CDR1 LNHDA, CDR2 SQIVND (reference sequence).